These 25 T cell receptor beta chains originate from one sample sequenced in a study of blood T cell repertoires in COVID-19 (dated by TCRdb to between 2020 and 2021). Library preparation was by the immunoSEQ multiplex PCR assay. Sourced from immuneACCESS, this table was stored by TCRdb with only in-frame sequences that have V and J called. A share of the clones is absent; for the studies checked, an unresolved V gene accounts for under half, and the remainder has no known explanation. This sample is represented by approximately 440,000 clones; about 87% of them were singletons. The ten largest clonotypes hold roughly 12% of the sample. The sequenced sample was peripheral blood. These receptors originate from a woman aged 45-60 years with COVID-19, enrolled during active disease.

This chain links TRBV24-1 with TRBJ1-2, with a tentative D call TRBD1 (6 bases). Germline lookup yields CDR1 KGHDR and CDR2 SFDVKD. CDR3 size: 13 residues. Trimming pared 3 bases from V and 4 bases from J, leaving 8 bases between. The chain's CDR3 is CATSDTGFYGYTF. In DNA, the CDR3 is TGTGCCACCAGTGATACAGGGTTCTATGGCTACACCTTC.

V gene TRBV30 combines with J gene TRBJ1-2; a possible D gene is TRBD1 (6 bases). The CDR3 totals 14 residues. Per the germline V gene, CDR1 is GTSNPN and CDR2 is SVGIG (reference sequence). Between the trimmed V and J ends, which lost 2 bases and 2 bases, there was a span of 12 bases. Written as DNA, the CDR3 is TGTGCCTGGAGTTGGGGGCCCCAAAACTATGGCTACACCTTC. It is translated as CAWSWGPQNYGYTF.

Here the CDR3 reads CASSRTWEQYF. Here the CDR3 DNA reads TGTGCCAGCAGCCGGACTTGGGAGCAGTACTTC. This chain links TRBV6-5 with TRBJ2-5; maybe TRBD2 (5 bases). Trimming cost V 6 bases and J 11 bases, with 13 bases left between them. The CDR3 is 11 amino acids. Per germline, CDR1 MNHEY and CDR2 SVGAGI.

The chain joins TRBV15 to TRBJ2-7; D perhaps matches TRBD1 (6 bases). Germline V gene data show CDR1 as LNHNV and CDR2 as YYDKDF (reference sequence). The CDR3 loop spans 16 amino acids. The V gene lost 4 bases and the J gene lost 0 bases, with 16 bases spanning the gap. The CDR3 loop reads CATSNTGIPSSYEQYF. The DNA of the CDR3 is TGTGCCACCAGCAACACAGGGATTCCAAGCTCCTACGAGCAGTACTTC.

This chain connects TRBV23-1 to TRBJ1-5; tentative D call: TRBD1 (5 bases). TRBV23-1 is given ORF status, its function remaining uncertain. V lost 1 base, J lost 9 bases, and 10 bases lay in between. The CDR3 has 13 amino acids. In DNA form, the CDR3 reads TGCGCCAGCAGTCAATTGACAGCGGGGCCCCAGCATTTT. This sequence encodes CASSQLTAGPQHF.

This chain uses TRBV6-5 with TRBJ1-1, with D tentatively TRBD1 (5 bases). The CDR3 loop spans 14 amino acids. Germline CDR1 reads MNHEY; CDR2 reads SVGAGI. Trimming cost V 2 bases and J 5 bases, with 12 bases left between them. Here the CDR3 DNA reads TGTGCCAGCAGTTACAACAGGCATGGGACTGAAGCTTTCTTT. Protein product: CASSYNRHGTEAFF.

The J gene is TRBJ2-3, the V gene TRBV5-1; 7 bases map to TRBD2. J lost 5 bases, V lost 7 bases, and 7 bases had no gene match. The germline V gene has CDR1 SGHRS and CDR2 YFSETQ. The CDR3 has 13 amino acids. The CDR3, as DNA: TGCGCCAGCGGGGAGGGGATGAGAGATACGCAGTATTTT. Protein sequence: CASGEGMRDTQYF. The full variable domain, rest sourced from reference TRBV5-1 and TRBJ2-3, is KAGVTQTPRYLIKTRGQQVTLSCSPISGHRSVSWYQQTPGQGLQFLFEYFSETQRNKGNFPGRFSGRQFSNSRSEMNVSTLELGDSALYLCASGEGMRDTQYFGPGTRLTVL.

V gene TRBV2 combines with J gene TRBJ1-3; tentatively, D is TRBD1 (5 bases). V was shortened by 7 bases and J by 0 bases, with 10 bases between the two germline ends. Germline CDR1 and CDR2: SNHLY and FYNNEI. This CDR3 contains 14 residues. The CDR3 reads CASNLGVSGNTIYF. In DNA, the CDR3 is TGTGCCAGCAATCTAGGGGTCTCTGGAAACACCATATATTTT.

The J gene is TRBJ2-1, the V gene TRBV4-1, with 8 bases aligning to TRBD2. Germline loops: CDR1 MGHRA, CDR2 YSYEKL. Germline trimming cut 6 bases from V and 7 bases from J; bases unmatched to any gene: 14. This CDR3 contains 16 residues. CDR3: CASSYNSGERGNEQFF. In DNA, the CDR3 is TGCGCCAGCAGTTACAATAGCGGGGAAAGGGGGAATGAGCAGTTCTTC.

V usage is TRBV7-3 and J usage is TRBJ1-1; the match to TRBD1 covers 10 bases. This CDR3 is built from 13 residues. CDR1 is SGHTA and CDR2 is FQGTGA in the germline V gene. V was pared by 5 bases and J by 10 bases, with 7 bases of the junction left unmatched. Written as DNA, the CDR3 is TGTGCCAGCAGCATACCAGGGACAGGGGTAGCTTTCTTT. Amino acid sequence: CASSIPGTGVAFF.

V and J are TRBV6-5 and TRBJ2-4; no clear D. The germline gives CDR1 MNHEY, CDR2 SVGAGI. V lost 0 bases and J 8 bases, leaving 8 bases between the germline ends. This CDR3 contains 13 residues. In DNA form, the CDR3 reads TGTGCCAGCAGTTACTCGAAGTCGGACATTCAGTACTTC. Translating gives CASSYSKSDIQYF.

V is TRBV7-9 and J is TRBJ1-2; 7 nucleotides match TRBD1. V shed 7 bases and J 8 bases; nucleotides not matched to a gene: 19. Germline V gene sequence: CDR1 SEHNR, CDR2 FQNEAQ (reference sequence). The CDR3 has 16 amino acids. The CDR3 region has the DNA TGTGCCAGCACAAAACTCGACAGGGTGATAGGCAACGGCTACACCTTC. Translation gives CASTKLDRVIGNGYTF.

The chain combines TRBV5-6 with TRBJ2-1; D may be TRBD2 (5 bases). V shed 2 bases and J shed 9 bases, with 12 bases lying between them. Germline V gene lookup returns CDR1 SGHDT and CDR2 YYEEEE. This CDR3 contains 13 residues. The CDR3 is CASSFGLSPEQFF. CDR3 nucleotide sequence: TGTGCCAGCAGCTTCGGACTCTCCCCTGAGCAGTTCTTC.

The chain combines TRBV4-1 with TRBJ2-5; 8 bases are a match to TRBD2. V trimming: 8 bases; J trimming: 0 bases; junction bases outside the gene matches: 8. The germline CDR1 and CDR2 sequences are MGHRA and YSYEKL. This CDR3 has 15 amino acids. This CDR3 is CASSGAGGNQETQYF. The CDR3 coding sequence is TGCGCCAGCTCCGGGGCGGGGGGCAACCAAGAGACCCAGTACTTC.

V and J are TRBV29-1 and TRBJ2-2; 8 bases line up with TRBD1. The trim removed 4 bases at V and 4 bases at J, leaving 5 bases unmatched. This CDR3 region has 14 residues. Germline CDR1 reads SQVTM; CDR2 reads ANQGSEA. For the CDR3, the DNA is TGCAGCGTTGGTTTGACAGGGGCCACCGGGGAGCTGTTTTTT. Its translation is CSVGLTGATGELFF.

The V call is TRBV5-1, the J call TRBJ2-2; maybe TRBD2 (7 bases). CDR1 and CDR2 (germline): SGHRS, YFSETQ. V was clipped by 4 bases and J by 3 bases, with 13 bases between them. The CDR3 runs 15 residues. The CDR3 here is CASSPAGAYTGELFF. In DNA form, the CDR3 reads TGCGCCAGCAGCCCGGCGGGGGCCTACACCGGGGAGCTGTTTTTT.

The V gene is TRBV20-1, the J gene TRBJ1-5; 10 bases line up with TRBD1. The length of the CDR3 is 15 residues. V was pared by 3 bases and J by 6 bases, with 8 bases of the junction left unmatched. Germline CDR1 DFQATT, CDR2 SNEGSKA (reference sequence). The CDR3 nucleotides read TGCAGTGCTAGTGCCGGGACAGGGGAAGGTCAGCCCCAGCATTTT. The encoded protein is CSASAGTGEGQPQHF.

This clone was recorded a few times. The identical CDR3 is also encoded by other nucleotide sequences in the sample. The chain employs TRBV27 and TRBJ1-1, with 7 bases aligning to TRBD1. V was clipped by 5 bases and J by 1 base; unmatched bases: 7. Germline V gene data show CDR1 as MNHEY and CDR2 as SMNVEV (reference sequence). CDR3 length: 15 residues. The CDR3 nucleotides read TGTGCCAGCAGTCCACCCAGGGGGAGGAACACTGAAGCTTTCTTT. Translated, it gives CASSPPRGRNTEAFF.

In DNA, the CDR3 is TGTGCCAGCAGTACTTACGAGCAGTACTTC. It is translated as CASSTYEQYF. The chain has TRBV6-5 and TRBJ2-7; D not resolved. V was trimmed by 5 bases and J by 4 bases, leaving 3 bases between them. This CDR3 comprises 10 residues. Germline V gene data show CDR1 as MNHEY and CDR2 as SVGAGI.

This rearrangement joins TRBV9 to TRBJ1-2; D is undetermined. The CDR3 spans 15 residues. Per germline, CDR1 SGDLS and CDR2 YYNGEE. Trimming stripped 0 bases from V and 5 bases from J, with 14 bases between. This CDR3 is CASSVDIEALYGYTF. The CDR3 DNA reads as TGTGCCAGCAGCGTAGATATAGAAGCCCTATATGGCTACACCTTC.

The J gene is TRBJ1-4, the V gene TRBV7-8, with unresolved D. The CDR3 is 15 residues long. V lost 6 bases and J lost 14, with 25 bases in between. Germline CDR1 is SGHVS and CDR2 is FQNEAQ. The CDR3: CASSLLRRGVWPLFF. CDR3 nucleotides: TGTGCCAGCAGTCTGCTTCGGCGAGGCGTCTGGCCCCTGTTTTTT.

Here the CDR3 reads CASSLRQLNTEAFF. CDR3 nucleotide sequence: TGTGCCAGCAGTTTGAGACAGCTGAACACTGAAGCTTTCTTT. The chain is built from TRBV6-6 and TRBJ1-1; D possibly corresponds to TRBD1 (5 bases). Germline V gene data show CDR1 as MNHNY and CDR2 as SVGAGI (reference sequence). Trimming left V 4 bases short and J 0 bases short, with 9 bases between. The CDR3 is 14 residues long.

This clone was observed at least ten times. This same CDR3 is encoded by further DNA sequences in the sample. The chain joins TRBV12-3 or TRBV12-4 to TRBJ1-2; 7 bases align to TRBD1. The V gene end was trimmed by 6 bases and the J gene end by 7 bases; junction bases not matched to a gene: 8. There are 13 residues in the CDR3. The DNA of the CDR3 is TGTGCCAGCAGCCCTACAGGGGTGGGTGGCTACACCTTC. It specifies CASSPTGVGGYTF.

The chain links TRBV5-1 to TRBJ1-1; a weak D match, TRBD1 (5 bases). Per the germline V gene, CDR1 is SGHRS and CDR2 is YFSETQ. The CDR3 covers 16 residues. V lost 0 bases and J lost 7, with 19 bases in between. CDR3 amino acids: CASSLEVAGPWGEAFF. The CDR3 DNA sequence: TGCGCCAGCAGCTTGGAGGTGGCGGGGCCGTGGGGTGAAGCTTTCTTT.

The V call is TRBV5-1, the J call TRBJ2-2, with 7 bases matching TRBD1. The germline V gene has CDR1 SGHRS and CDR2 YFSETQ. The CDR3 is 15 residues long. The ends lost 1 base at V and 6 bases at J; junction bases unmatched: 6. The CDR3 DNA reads TGCGCCAGCAGCTTGCGCCAGGGGGAAGCCGGGGAGCTGTTTTTT. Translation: CASSLRQGEAGELFF.